This T cell receptor beta chain was obtained from a study of blood T cell repertoires in COVID-19. V gave up 5 bases and J gave up 9 bases, with 20 bases separating them. Germline values: CDR1 LNHDA, CDR2 SQIVND (reference sequence). The CDR3 spans 16 residues. The repertoire was sequenced with immunoSEQ multiplex PCR; TCRdb's copy has only in-frame clones and lacks some. The table includes about 100,000 clones, 65% to 90% detected once. The sequence was obtained from a woman aged 50 to 65 who had recovered from COVID-19. The J gene is TRBJ1-6, the V gene TRBV19; D might be TRBD1 (6 bases). Sequenced input: PBMCs or T cells enriched from blood (not recorded which). In nucleotides, the CDR3 is TGTGCCAGTAGTCTCATAGACACAGGGAATGGTTCACCCCTCCACTTT. This encodes CASSLIDTGNGSPLHF.